The 30 T cell receptor beta chains below come from one sample, sequenced in a study of PD-L1 blockade in urothelial cancer. Profiled with immunoSEQ multiplex PCR; TCRdb holds only in-frame clones, not every one. Seen here are 55,000 to 70,000 clones, approximately 80% observed once, and the top ten hold approximately 4%. The specimen comprised PBMCs, sampled around atezolizumab (anti-PD-L1) treatment. All receptors come from a man in his sixties or seventies with urothelial cancer.

Remarks on this clone: Other DNA sequences in this specimen translate into the identical CDR3. The chain couples TRBV2 to TRBJ1-1; D might be TRBD1 (5 bases). Between the trimmed V and J ends, which lost 4 bases and 3 bases, there was a span of 9 bases. The CDR3 spans 13 residues. Germline V gene data show CDR1 as SNHLY and CDR2 as FYNNEI. The CDR3 region is CASSAGSDTEAFF. The CDR3, as DNA: TGTGCCAGCAGTGCAGGGTCCGACACTGAAGCTTTCTTT.

This chain joins TRBV4-2 and TRBJ2-3; 16 nucleotides agree with TRBD2. The CDR3 is made up of 18 amino acids. CDR1 is LGHNA and CDR2 is YNFKEQ in the germline V gene. V shed 7 bases, J shed 5 bases, and the junction held 12 bases outside the gene matches. CDR3 nucleotides: TGTGCCAGCAAACGTACCGGGACTAGCGGGAGGGCCGAAGATACGCAGTATTTT. It codes for CASKRTGTSGRAEDTQYF.

As DNA, the CDR3 is TGTGCCAGCAGTGAAGGAGGGAACTATGGCTACACCTTC. This codes for CASSEGGNYGYTF. This sequence joins TRBV25-1 and TRBJ1-2, with unresolved D. Trimming shortened V by 2 bases and J by 2 bases, and 6 bases separated the two germline ends. Germline CDR1 reads MGHDK; CDR2 reads SYGVNS. This CDR3 spans 13 amino acids.

V is TRBV27 and J is TRBJ2-7; unclear D gene. CDR1 MNHEY and CDR2 SMNVEV come from the germline V gene (reference sequence). The CDR3 is made up of 12 amino acids. Trimming left V 2 bases short and J 5 bases short, with 7 bases between. The CDR3 loop is CASSLEVDEQYF. The CDR3 coding sequence is TGTGCCAGCAGTTTAGAGGTTGACGAGCAGTACTTC.

The V gene is TRBV7-9, the J gene TRBJ2-6, with D possibly TRBD2 on 5 matching bases. This CDR3 spans 17 amino acids. Germline V gene sequence: CDR1 SEHNR, CDR2 FQNEAQ (reference sequence). The V end was cut by 8 bases, the J end by 0 bases, with 17 bases between. CDR3 amino acids: CASEGGSPFSGANVLTF. The CDR3 nucleotides read TGTGCCAGCGAAGGAGGAAGTCCTTTCTCTGGGGCCAACGTCCTGACTTTC.

This chain links TRBV21-1 with TRBJ2-7; TRBD1, the table's D call, lacks a check against the DNA. TRBV21-1 is marked as a pseudogene. This CDR3 spans 19 amino acids. This CDR3 reads CASSKGHRVRDTKFGEQYF. The CDR3, as DNA: TGTGCCAGCAGCAAAGGACACCGCGTCCGGGACACGAAATTTGGCGAGCAGTACTTC.

This chain connects TRBV6-1 to TRBJ1-1, with TRBD1 matching over 8 bases. V gave up 6 bases and J gave up 3 bases; unmatched junction bases: 6. The CDR3 contains 14 residues. Germline lookup yields CDR1 MNHNS and CDR2 SASEGT. The CDR3 DNA sequence: TGTGCCAGCAGCGGGCAGGGGGCGGACACTGAAGCTTTCTTT. Residues: CASSGQGADTEAFF.

V gene TRBV19 combines with J gene TRBJ2-7; 8 bases map to TRBD1. Germline lookup yields CDR1 LNHDA and CDR2 SQIVND (reference sequence). J lost 4 bases, V lost 3 bases, and 2 bases had no gene match. The CDR3 runs 13 residues. CDR3: CASSMDREYEQYF. The CDR3 nucleotides are TGTGCCAGTAGTATGGACAGGGAATACGAGCAGTACTTC.

The rearrangement joins TRBV7-8 to TRBJ1-2; D perhaps matches TRBD1 (5 bases). The CDR3 runs 14 residues. Trimming removed 5 bases from V and 0 bases from J, with 10 bases in between. In germline, CDR1 is SGHVS, CDR2 FQNEAQ. CDR3 in DNA: TGTGCCAGCAGCAGGGGCAGATCTAACTATGGCTACACCTTC. Residues: CASSRGRSNYGYTF.

V and J are TRBV28 and TRBJ2-3; D uncertain. V was shortened by 5 bases and J by 10 bases, with 13 bases between the two germline ends. This CDR3 region has 12 residues. Germline loops: CDR1 MDHEN, CDR2 SYDVKM. The CDR3: CASSPQPVAQYF. Here the CDR3 DNA reads TGTGCCAGCAGTCCACAGCCAGTAGCGCAGTATTTT.

CDR3 coding DNA: TGTGCCAGCGGGGAGGGGCTCAACACTGAAGCTTTCTTT. It specifies CASGEGLNTEAFF. J is TRBJ1-1 and V is TRBV14; tentative D call: TRBD1 (5 bases). The CDR3 has 13 amino acids. V was cut by 8 bases and J by 2 bases, with 12 bases left in between. Germline values: CDR1 SGHDN, CDR2 FVKESK.

V is TRBV18 and J is TRBJ2-5, with D hard to call. Trimming took 6 bases from V and 5 from J, leaving 19 bases between them. Germline assignment: CDR1 KGHSH and CDR2 LQKENI. The CDR3 runs to 15 residues. CDR3 DNA: TGTGCCAGCTCGTCTGACTCTTCTTCTGGGGAGACCCAGTACTTC. Its protein product is CASSSDSSSGETQYF.

The chain is built from TRBV29-1 and TRBJ2-1; 10 bases fit TRBD2. Germline loops: CDR1 SQVTM, CDR2 ANQGSEA. The CDR3 is 13 residues long. Trimming took 7 bases from V and 7 from J; bases not matched to a gene: 7. CDR3 protein: CSAGGLAENEQFF. CDR3 sequence (DNA): TGCAGCGCCGGTGGACTAGCGGAAAATGAGCAGTTCTTC.

This clone was detected only a few times. In DNA, the CDR3 is TGTGCCAGTACCAGGGTGACCGGAAAACTGTTTTTT. Protein sequence: CASTRVTGKLFF. The chain joins TRBV19 to TRBJ1-4; tentative D call: TRBD1 (5 bases). CDR1 and CDR2 (germline): LNHDA, SQIVND (reference sequence). Between the trimmed V and J ends, which lost 7 bases and 10 bases, there was a span of 13 bases. The CDR3 runs to 12 residues.

The chain has TRBV12-5 and TRBJ1-1; D perhaps matches TRBD1 (5 bases). V dropped 6 bases and J dropped 5 bases, with 13 bases sitting between them. The CDR3 length is 13 residues. CDR1 and CDR2 from the germline V gene are LGHNT and FRNRAP. The CDR3 sequence is CASGKWGPTEAFF. CDR3 bases: TGTGCTAGTGGGAAGTGGGGCCCGACTGAAGCTTTCTTT.

This chain joins TRBV5-4 and TRBJ1-4; TRBD1 agrees at 8 bases. The V gene end was trimmed by 4 bases and the J gene end by 4 bases; junction bases not matched to a gene: 6. Germline values: CDR1 SGHNT, CDR2 YYREEE (reference sequence). The CDR3 sequence is 15 residues long. DNA for the CDR3: TGTGCCAGCAGCCTCGGACAGGGACTTAATGAAAAACTGTTTTTT. Its protein is CASSLGQGLNEKLFF.

This clone was detected many times. V gene TRBV5-6 combines with J gene TRBJ1-1, with 7 nucleotides matching TRBD1. The CDR3 loop spans 14 amino acids. The V gene's germline CDR1 is SGHDT and CDR2 YYEEEE. V lost 8 bases to trimming and J lost 6 bases; unmatched junction nucleotides: 13. In DNA form, the CDR3 reads TGTGCCAGTATGGGGATAAGGGGGCCGGCTGAAGCTTTCTTT. Its translation is CASMGIRGPAEAFF.

This clone was recorded only once. The chain is built from TRBV5-1 and TRBJ2-7; D may be TRBD2 (6 bases). Trimming removed 4 bases from V and 2 bases from J, with 19 bases in between. The CDR3 loop spans 16 amino acids. Germline values: CDR1 SGHRS, CDR2 YFSETQ. This chain's CDR3 is CASSLGVAGSAYEQYF. Here the CDR3 DNA reads TGCGCCAGCAGCCTGGGGGTGGCGGGGAGCGCCTACGAGCAGTACTTC.

This chain links TRBV4-1 with TRBJ1-1, with D possibly TRBD1 on 5 matching bases. V lost 4 bases, J lost 0 bases, and 24 bases lay in between. The CDR3 runs 19 residues. CDR1 and CDR2 (germline): MGHRA, YSYEKL. The CDR3 DNA is TGCGCCAGCAGCCCCCTCACCCGGGGGAGGCGGGGAATGAACACTGAAGCTTTCTTT. It codes for CASSPLTRGRRGMNTEAFF.

The J gene is TRBJ2-7, the V gene TRBV2, with TRBD1 matching 8 bases. The germline CDR1 and CDR2 sequences are SNHLY and FYNNEI. The CDR3 is 14 amino acids. V dropped 2 bases and J dropped 1; count of bases not matched to a gene: 1. CDR3 sequence: CASSEQGASYEQYF. The CDR3 bases are TGTGCCAGCAGTGAACAGGGGGCGTCCTACGAGCAGTACTTC.

The V gene is TRBV28, the J gene TRBJ2-3; maybe TRBD1 (6 bases). The ends were cut back, 7 bases at V and 4 bases at J, with 24 bases in the middle. Germline CDR1 is MDHEN and CDR2 is SYDVKM. This CDR3 contains 17 residues. CDR3 bases: TGTGCCAGCACTTCACCAGACCCACAGGGTAAGTCAGATACGCAGTATTTT. The encoded protein is CASTSPDPQGKSDTQYF.

V and J are TRBV6-1 and TRBJ2-1, with 12 bases fitting TRBD2. V was pared by 7 bases and J by 8 bases, with 9 bases of the junction left unmatched. CDR3 length: 15 residues. Germline assignment: CDR1 MNHNS and CDR2 SASEGT. The CDR3 DNA reads TGTGCCAGCATTAGACTAGCGGGAGTTAGGGATGAGCAGTTCTTC. This translates into CASIRLAGVRDEQFF.

The rearrangement uses TRBV5-4 and TRBJ2-1; perhaps TRBD1 as D (5 bases). This CDR3 comprises 15 residues. The V gene's germline CDR1 is SGHNT and CDR2 YYREEE (reference sequence). V lost 2 bases and J 2 bases, leaving 11 bases between the germline ends. The CDR3 DNA sequence: TGTGCCAGCAGCTTCGCAGGGAACCCCTACAATGAGCAGTTCTTC. It encodes CASSFAGNPYNEQFF.

This rearrangement joins TRBV6-4 to TRBJ2-3, with 8 bases matching TRBD1. The CDR3 spans 15 residues. The junction had 7 bases not matched to a gene; V was cut back by 6 bases and J by 2 bases. Germline lookup yields CDR1 MRHNA and CDR2 SNTAGT. The CDR3 loop reads CASRKGTGPTDTQYF. CDR3 DNA: TGTGCCAGCAGGAAAGGGACAGGTCCCACAGATACGCAGTATTTT.

The chain joins TRBV28 to TRBJ2-7, with D perhaps matching TRBD2 (6 bases). Germline V gene lookup returns CDR1 MDHEN and CDR2 SYDVKM. The CDR3 loop spans 15 amino acids. Trimming removed 3 bases from V and 3 bases from J, with 15 bases in between. CDR3 bases: TGTGCCAGCAGTTTCGGTAGCGGAGGGGTCTACGAGCAGTACTTC. Translating it yields CASSFGSGGVYEQYF.

The chain couples TRBV6-1 to TRBJ1-1, with D uncertain. The CDR3 runs 13 residues. V lost 5 bases and J lost 3, with 10 bases in between. The V gene's germline CDR1 is MNHNS and CDR2 SASEGT. CDR3 region: CASSSPPDTEAFF. The DNA for the CDR3 is TGTGCCAGCAGTTCCCCTCCTGACACTGAAGCTTTCTTT.

The rearrangement joins TRBV28 to TRBJ1-1, with D perhaps TRBD1 (6 bases). This CDR3 is 15 amino acids long. V dropped 6 bases and J dropped 3 bases, with 17 bases sitting between them. CDR1 is MDHEN, CDR2 SYDVKM, per germline. The CDR3: CASSIPGQLDTEAFF. In nucleotides, the CDR3 is TGTGCCAGCAGCATACCGGGACAATTGGACACTGAAGCTTTCTTT.

This clone was observed a single time. The chain joins TRBV30 to TRBJ1-4; D possibly corresponds to TRBD1 (6 bases). Trimming cost V 5 bases and J 0 bases, with 25 bases left between them. The germline CDR1 and CDR2 sequences are GTSNPN and SVGIG (reference sequence). The CDR3 length is 19 residues. CDR3 in DNA: TGTGCCTGGGGACGGACAGCTACAAACGACATAACAACTAATGAAAAACTGTTTTTT. Translating it yields CAWGRTATNDITTNEKLFF.

The gene calls are TRBV7-6 and TRBJ1-5, with 12 bases identical to TRBD1. The germline V gene has CDR1 SGHVS and CDR2 FNYEAQ. The V gene end was trimmed by 5 bases and the J gene end by 6 bases; junction bases not matched to a gene: 5. The CDR3 is 15 residues long. As DNA, the CDR3 is TGTGCCAGCAGCGCCGGGACAGGGGGCCCTCAGCCCCAGCATTTT. It yields the protein CASSAGTGGPQPQHF. The entire variable domain, with the rest obtained from reference TRBV7-6 and TRBJ1-5, is as follows: GAGVSQSPRYKVTKRGQDVALRCDPISGHVSLYWYRQALGQGPEFLTYFNYEAQQDKSGLPNDRFSAERPEGSISTLTIQRTEQRDSAMYRCASSAGTGGPQPQHFGDGTRLSIL.

Comments on this clone: An end of the junction does not agree with germline; a read error may underlie this. This rearrangement joins TRBV9 to TRBJ2-1, with TRBD1 matching 9 bases. Germline assignment: CDR1 SGDLS and CDR2 YYNGEE. The CDR3 totals 15 residues. The CDR3 nucleotides are TGTGTCAGCAGCGTAGACAGGGGGTTCTGGAATGAGCAGTTCTTC. Protein: CVSSVDRGFWNEQFF.